Shown below are 7 T cell receptor beta chains from a single sample sequenced in a study of blood T cell repertoires in COVID-19. Using immunoSEQ multiplex PCR, the repertoire was profiled, and TCRdb retains in-frame clones only, with some absent. The table lists some 120,000 clones, roughly 80% of them singletons. Material: peripheral blood. All receptors come from a woman aged 25 to 39 who had recovered from COVID-19.

The chain links TRBV10-3 to TRBJ1-2; no firm D call. The CDR3 sequence is 13 residues long. The germline V gene has CDR1 ENHRY and CDR2 SYGVKD. V lost 8 bases, J lost 2 bases, and 12 bases lay in between. The CDR3 DNA follows: TGTGCCATCTCGACAAACCCAAACTATGGCTACACCTTC. It codes for CAISTNPNYGYTF.

The V and J genes are TRBV18 and TRBJ1-1; 7 nucleotides align to TRBD1. The junction had 6 bases not matched to a gene; V was cut back by 3 bases and J by 8 bases. From germline, CDR1 is KGHSH and CDR2 LQKENI. The CDR3 extends over 13 amino acids. The CDR3 coding sequence is TGTGCCAGCTCACCCCCTGGGACAGACGAAGCTTTCTTT. Its protein is CASSPPGTDEAFF.

This sequence joins TRBV3-1 (or the pseudogene TRBV3-2) and TRBJ2-5, with TRBD2 matching 12 bases. CDR1 is LGHDT and CDR2 is YNNKEL in the germline V gene (reference sequence). The CDR3 loop spans 17 amino acids. J lost 4 bases, V lost 3 bases, and 9 bases had no gene match. The CDR3 here is CASSQLAGGPIVETQYF. The CDR3 DNA reads as TGTGCCAGCAGCCAGCTAGCGGGGGGGCCGATCGTAGAGACCCAGTACTTC.

The chain links TRBV10-3 to TRBJ2-2; maybe TRBD2 (5 bases). The CDR3 length is 12 residues. Germline CDR1 and CDR2: ENHRY and SYGVKD. V was pared by 6 bases and J by 4 bases, with 6 bases between. DNA of the CDR3: TGTGCCATCAGGAGCGGCACCGGGGAGCTGTTTTTT. Protein: CAIRSGTGELFF.

This chain links TRBV30 with TRBJ1-5; TRBD1 agrees at 8 bases. The V gene end was trimmed by 4 bases and the J gene end by 0 bases; junction bases not matched to a gene: 8. The germline CDR1 and CDR2 sequences are GTSNPN and SVGIG (reference sequence). CDR3 size: 16 residues. Here the CDR3 reads CAWTRTGLYSNQPQHF. In nucleotides, the CDR3 is TGTGCCTGGACGAGGACAGGGCTTTATAGCAATCAGCCCCAGCATTTT.

The V call is TRBV27, the J call TRBJ1-6; D perhaps matches TRBD1 (5 bases). The CDR3 sequence is 13 residues long. Between the trimmed V and J ends, which lost 3 bases and 7 bases, there was a span of 7 bases. Germline CDR1 and CDR2: MNHEY and SMNVEV (reference sequence). The CDR3 region has the DNA TGTGCCAGCAGTTTTAAGGGGAATTCACCCCTCCACTTT. Amino acid sequence: CASSFKGNSPLHF.

J is TRBJ1-5 and V is TRBV9, with D unresolved. Trimming shortened V by 3 bases and J by 5 bases, and 12 bases separated the two germline ends. The CDR3 is made up of 14 amino acids. The germline CDR1 and CDR2 sequences are SGDLS and YYNGEE. The CDR3 sequence: CASSGSSGDQPQHF. The CDR3 region has the DNA TGTGCCAGCAGCGGGAGTAGCGGGGATCAGCCCCAGCATTTT.